The entry that follows covers one TCR beta chain sequence. The antigen is not known. This sample stems from a study of CD8+ T cells in alopecia areata. Study summary: A regimen of oral tofacitinib, 5 to 10 mg twice daily, was given to treated patients. Overall study findings and caveats: Normal skin's resident alphabeta T cells are also sequenced in scalp samples. Compared with normal scalp, lesional scalp had higher clonality and more expanded CD8+ clones.

Investigators isolated RNA and reverse transcribed it into cDNA to act as the sequencing template. TCRdb keeps only in-frame clones here, not all; method: immunoSEQ multiplex PCR. The sample yields about 140,000 clones, around 51% seen once. The source was CD4+ T cells sorted from blood, collected at week 0. This receptor was obtained from a human donor with alopecia areata.

The CDR3 DNA is TGTGCCAGCAGCTTAAGGCGGATGGCTAGCGGCTACAATGAGCAGTTCTTC. It translates to CASSLRRMASGYNEQFF. The chain uses TRBV11-2 and TRBJ2-1; 7 bases match TRBD2. V dropped 2 bases and J dropped 3; count of bases not matched to a gene: 10. The CDR3 has 17 residues. The germline V gene has CDR1 SGHAT and CDR2 FQNNGV.